The clone carrying this TCR beta chain was picked up many times. TCRdb itself ran the RACE reads through MiXCR, one entry per CDR3 protein. The sample consists of some 120,000 distinct CDR3 sequences, approximately 9% of them appearing once. This sample is part of a study of human T cells and chemical hapten exposure. Indicated time point: healthy volunteer bleed at 2 weeks. Someone pulled total RNA out of unfractionated whole blood. The germline V gene has CDR1 SGHNT and CDR2 YYREEE (reference sequence). Trimming removed 4 bases from V and 8 bases from J, with 12 bases in between. This CDR3 spans 12 amino acids.

This chain links TRBV5-4 with TRBJ1-1, with unresolved D. The receptor's source is a male donor in good health. Some clones in this sample may be carry-over from other donors' samples. Material for sequencing was whole blood. The CDR3 DNA follows: TGTGCCAGCAGCCCCAGACCAACGGAAGCTTTCTTT. It codes for CASSPRPTEAFF.